The TCR beta chain under discussion was sequenced for a study of blood T cell repertoires in COVID-19. In the study overall: The study drew acute and convalescent COVID-19 samples from the United States, Italy and Spain.

As processed by the authors: The authors estimated nucleated cell counts from reference gene primer amplification. Sequenced by immunoSEQ multiplex PCR; TCRdb stores in-frame clones only, minus some. Clone size and the V and J calls come from that table; the DNA yielded D and trimming. Of hundreds of thousands of clones listed, roughly 85% are singletons. With 10 bases clipped from V and 4 bases from J, the junction kept 8 bases outside the gene matches. Germline lookup yields CDR1 LNHDA and CDR2 SQIVND (reference sequence). This CDR3 is 14 amino acids long. This clone was recorded once. The J gene is TRBJ2-2, the V gene TRBV19; 8 positions match TRBD1. This receptor was identified in a woman between 18 and 30 years old with acute COVID-19. The sequenced sample consisted of PBMCs or T cells enriched from blood (not recorded which). Written as DNA, the CDR3 is TGTGCCAAAAAGACAGGGGCGGGCACCGGGGAGCTGTTTTTT. Translated, it gives CAKKTGAGTGELFF.